The 16 T cell receptor beta chains below come from one sample, sequenced in a study of identical twins (dated by TCRdb to the mid-2010s). Library preparation was by 5' RACE. The sequencer was an Illumina HiSeq 2000. TCRdb reworked the public reads: Q25 trimming with fastp, MiXCR clone assembly, productive beta chains retained. Rows are unified per CDR3 protein, each entry keeping the most common DNA and genes. The sample has 640,000 or so distinct CDR3 sequences on record, approximately 6% of them singletons. The ten largest clones add up to about 1.8% of the sample. The sequenced material came from naive T cells sorted from blood. The label giving this sample's cell subset or site can be read as: cells isolated with a human naive T-cell isolation kit. Every receptor here comes from a man aged 18 to 35 in good health.

This clonotype was seen only a few times. The chain has TRBV14 and TRBJ2-7, with D unclear. The CDR3 is 13 amino acids. Trimming left V 0 bases short and J 10 bases short, with 13 bases between. From germline, CDR1 is SGHDN and CDR2 FVKESK. CDR3 in DNA: TGTGCCAGCAGCCAAGATATCAGGTTACGACAGTACTTC. Translated, it gives CASSQDIRLRQYF.

The V and J genes are TRBV18 and TRBJ1-1; D is unresolved. The ends were cut back, 6 bases at V and 2 bases at J, with 7 bases in the middle. Looked up from germline, CDR1 is KGHSH and CDR2 is LQKENI. CDR3 size: 12 residues. The CDR3 nucleotides read TGTGCCAGCTCGGAAAAAAACACTGAAGCTTTCTTT. It translates to CASSEKNTEAFF.

This clonotype was detected many times. V gene TRBV5-1 combines with J gene TRBJ1-5, with 8 bases identical to TRBD1. The germline V gene encodes CDR1 SGHRS and CDR2 YFSETQ. Losses at the gene ends were 0 bases for V and 5 bases for J; bases not matched to a gene: 4. This CDR3 has 15 amino acids. The CDR3 loop is CASSLVPGGDQPQHF. Here the CDR3 DNA reads TGCGCCAGCAGCTTGGTTCCAGGGGGCGATCAGCCCCAGCATTTT.

V is TRBV20-1 and J is TRBJ2-7; D unresolved. The length of the CDR3 is 12 residues. V was shortened by 4 bases and J by 2 bases, with 9 bases between the two germline ends. Germline loops: CDR1 DFQATT, CDR2 SNEGSKA (reference sequence). CDR3 coding DNA: TGCAGTGCTAACAGCAAGCCCTACGAGCAGTACTTC. It codes for CSANSKPYEQYF.

The rearrangement links TRBV27 to TRBJ2-6; possibly TRBD2 for D (5 bases). Looked up from germline, CDR1 is MNHEY and CDR2 is SMNVEV (reference sequence). The CDR3 loop spans 18 amino acids. V was pared by 6 bases and J by 3 bases, with 21 bases between. CDR3 region: CASRPTRESEYGANVLTF. The DNA of the CDR3 is TGTGCCAGCAGACCCACGAGGGAGTCAGAGTATGGGGCCAACGTCCTGACTTTC. Drawing the rest from reference TRBV27 and TRBJ2-6, the complete variable domain is EAQVTQNPRYLITVTGKKLTVTCSQNMNHEYMSWYRQDPGLGLRQIYYSMNVEVTDKGDVPEGYKVSRKEKRNFPLILESPSPNQTSLYFCASRPTRESEYGANVLTFGAGSRLTVL.

This clonotype was found a few times. CDR3 in DNA: TGTGCCAGCAGTCGAGGCCTAGATCCCAACTACAATGAGCAGTTCTTC. Translation: CASSRGLDPNYNEQFF. This chain links TRBV6-1 with TRBJ2-1; D ambiguous. The V and J ends lost 5 bases and 3 bases respectively, with 17 bases between them. Germline CDR1 is MNHNS and CDR2 is SASEGT. The CDR3 covers 16 residues.

This rearrangement joins TRBV28 to TRBJ2-1; D possibly matches TRBD1 or TRBD2 (5 bases each). The germline V gene has CDR1 MDHEN and CDR2 SYDVKM. Trimming pared 8 bases from V and 0 bases from J, leaving 20 bases between. This CDR3 has 17 amino acids. The CDR3 loop is CASPPSGRTSSYNEQFF. The CDR3 nucleotides are TGTGCCAGCCCCCCCTCGGGGCGAACGAGCTCCTACAATGAGCAGTTCTTC.

This clonotype showed up many times. CDR3 loop: CASSQSQETQYF. The CDR3 region has the DNA TGTGCCAGCTCACAATCGCAAGAGACCCAGTACTTC. This chain connects TRBV18 to TRBJ2-5; no clear D. Germline V gene lookup returns CDR1 KGHSH and CDR2 LQKENI. The ends were cut back, 4 bases at V and 2 bases at J, with 5 bases in the middle. This CDR3 is 12 amino acids long.

In its sample, this clonotype was seen a few times. The rearrangement uses TRBV28 and TRBJ2-1; maybe TRBD1 (7 bases). Trimming removed 4 bases from V and 0 bases from J, with 19 bases in between. CDR3 length equals 18 residues. The germline V gene encodes CDR1 MDHEN and CDR2 SYDVKM. The CDR3, as DNA: TGTGCCAGCAGTTCTTTTTCAGGGGGGCTAAGCTCCTACAATGAGCAGTTCTTC. Amino acid sequence: CASSSFSGGLSSYNEQFF.

This clonotype was detected many times. This chain connects TRBV29-1 to TRBJ2-2; D remains ambiguous. The germline V gene has CDR1 SQVTM and CDR2 ANQGSEA. V lost 4 bases, J lost 0 bases, and 12 bases lay in between. This CDR3 has 15 amino acids. This CDR3 is CSVGPRPPNTGELFF. DNA of the CDR3: TGCAGCGTTGGCCCCCGTCCCCCGAACACCGGGGAGCTGTTTTTT.

This clonotype has a count of ten or more. The V gene is TRBV12-3 or TRBV12-4, the J gene TRBJ2-2; TRBD2 matches at 12 bases. V lost 2 bases and J lost 5; bases outside the gene matches: 3. The CDR3 totals 16 residues. This chain's CDR3 is CASSLRTSGITGELFF. The DNA of the CDR3 is TGTGCCAGCAGTTTACGGACTAGCGGGATTACCGGGGAGCTGTTTTTT.

This clonotype has a handful of counts. This chain connects TRBV6-5 to TRBJ1-5, with a possible D match to TRBD1 (6 bases). The V gene lost 0 bases and the J gene lost 3 bases, with 18 bases spanning the gap. The germline gives CDR1 MNHEY, CDR2 SVGAGI. The CDR3 extends over 18 amino acids. The CDR3 DNA sequence: TGTGCCAGCAGTTACTCGAGACGCGGGGGGCACAACAATCAGCCCCAGCATTTT. It codes for CASSYSRRGGHNNQPQHF.

The chain is built from TRBV20-1 and TRBJ2-1, with a tentative D call TRBD2 (5 bases). Germline loops: CDR1 DFQATT, CDR2 SNEGSKA (reference sequence). V lost 6 bases to trimming and J lost 7 bases, with 25 bases between them. The CDR3 is 16 amino acids. The CDR3 here is CSASRPMGVGRNEQFF. Here the CDR3 DNA reads TGCAGTGCCTCGAGACCGATGGGAGTGGGTCGGAATGAGCAGTTCTTC.

This clonotype was counted a few times. The genes are TRBV27 and TRBJ2-5; D might be TRBD1 or TRBD2, each matching 5 bases. The germline V gene has CDR1 MNHEY and CDR2 SMNVEV (reference sequence). This CDR3 has 13 residues. V lost 3 bases, J lost 4 bases, and 9 bases lay in between. The CDR3 DNA reads TGTGCCAGCAGTTTGGGGGACGGAGAGACCCAGTACTTC. Its translation is CASSLGDGETQYF.

This clonotype has just a few counts. V gene TRBV4-3 combines with J gene TRBJ2-5; D not certain. V was cut by 0 bases and J by 3 bases, with 5 bases left in between. The V gene's germline CDR1 is LGHNA and CDR2 YSLEER. CDR3 length: 13 amino acids. The CDR3 spells CASSQDIKETQYF. The CDR3 coding sequence is TGCGCCAGCAGCCAAGATATCAAAGAGACCCAGTACTTC.

This clonotype was counted ten times or more. The chain recombines TRBV29-1 with TRBJ2-1; TRBD2 matches 8 bases. V gave up 4 bases and J gave up 5 bases; unmatched junction bases: 7. Per germline, CDR1 SQVTM and CDR2 ANQGSEA. The CDR3 is made up of 14 amino acids. The CDR3 sequence: CSVGGAGANNEQFF. The CDR3 DNA reads as TGCAGCGTTGGGGGAGCGGGAGCGAACAATGAGCAGTTCTTC.